This entry lists 4 T cell receptor beta chains sequenced from one sample in a study of patients and donors after allogeneic stem cell transplantation. TCRdb reprocessed the RT-PCR reads with MiXCR, giving one entry per CDR3 protein. The sample has hundreds of thousands of distinct CDR3 sequences, roughly 38% seen once. The sample consisted of blood, either unsorted or a sorted T cell fraction (not recorded which). The receptors stem from a human donor who was either an allogeneic HSCT recipient or a stem cell or donor lymphocyte infusion donor (not recorded which). It is not recorded whose cells these are; they may come from a transplant donor.

The chain joins TRBV29-1 to TRBJ2-7, with D possibly called TRBD1 or TRBD2 (5 bases each). This CDR3 contains 13 residues. Germline V gene sequence: CDR1 SQVTM, CDR2 ANQGSEA. Trimming removed 0 bases from V and 7 bases from J, with 13 bases in between. Here the CDR3 DNA reads TGCAGCGTTGAAGATCCGGGGCTGAGTGAGCAGTACTTC. Its protein is CSVEDPGLSEQYF.

The chain uses TRBV28 and TRBJ1-1; no clear D gene. The CDR3 is 13 amino acids. Looked up from germline, CDR1 is MDHEN and CDR2 is SYDVKM. The V and J ends lost 5 bases and 6 bases respectively, with 13 bases between them. CDR3 loop: CASSPRVPPEAFF. The CDR3 DNA reads TGTGCCAGCAGTCCTCGGGTCCCTCCTGAAGCTTTCTTT.

This chain connects TRBV28 to TRBJ1-1, with D unclear. The V gene lost 8 bases and the J gene lost 0 bases, with 13 bases spanning the gap. Germline lookup yields CDR1 MDHEN and CDR2 SYDVKM. The CDR3 is 14 residues long. This CDR3 is CASFPTEMNTEAFF. The DNA for the CDR3 is TGTGCCAGCTTCCCAACAGAGATGAACACTGAAGCTTTCTTT.

CDR3 sequence (DNA): TGCAGTGCTAGAGATGGAGGAGGTACCTTC. It translates to CSARDGGGTF. The gene calls are TRBV20-1 and TRBJ1-2; D ambiguous. CDR3 length: 10 amino acids. Germline CDR1 is DFQATT and CDR2 is SNEGSKA (reference sequence). Deletions cut 0 bases from V and 14 bases from J, with 10 bases between.